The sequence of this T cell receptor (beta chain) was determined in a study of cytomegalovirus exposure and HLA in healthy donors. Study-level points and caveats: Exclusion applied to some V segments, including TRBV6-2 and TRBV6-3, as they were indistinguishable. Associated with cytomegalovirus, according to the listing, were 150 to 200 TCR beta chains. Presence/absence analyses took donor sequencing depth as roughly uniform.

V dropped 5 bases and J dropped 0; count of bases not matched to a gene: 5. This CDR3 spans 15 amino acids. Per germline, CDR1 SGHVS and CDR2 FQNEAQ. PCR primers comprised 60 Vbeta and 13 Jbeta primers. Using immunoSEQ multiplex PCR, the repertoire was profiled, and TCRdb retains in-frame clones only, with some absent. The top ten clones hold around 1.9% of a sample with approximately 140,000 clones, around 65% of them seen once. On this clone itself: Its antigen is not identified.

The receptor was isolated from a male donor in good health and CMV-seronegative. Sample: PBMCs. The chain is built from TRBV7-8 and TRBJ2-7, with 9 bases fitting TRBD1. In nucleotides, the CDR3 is TGTGCCAGCAGCGCCGGGACAGGGAGCTCCTACGAGCAGTACTTC. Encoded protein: CASSAGTGSSYEQYF.